The 30 T cell receptor beta chains below all came from one sample that was sequenced in a study of blood T cell repertoires in COVID-19. Assay: immunoSEQ multiplex PCR; the TCRdb copy retains only in-frame clones and omits some. Seen here are some 220,000 clones, roughly four fifths observed once, and the top ten hold about 4%. The sequenced material came from peripheral blood. These receptors originate from a man over 45 with acute or convalescent COVID-19.

This chain's CDR3 is CASSQGGSMNTEAFF. CDR3 nucleotides: TGCGCCAGCAGCCAAGGTGGTAGCATGAACACTGAAGCTTTCTTT. The chain recombines TRBV4-1 with TRBJ1-1; no clear D gene. Germline-derived CDR1 and CDR2 are MGHRA and YSYEKL. This CDR3 comprises 15 residues. V lost 1 base and J 0 bases, leaving 9 bases between the germline ends.

The V gene is TRBV7-9, the J gene TRBJ2-1; a weak D match, TRBD1 (5 bases). This CDR3 region has 14 residues. The germline V gene encodes CDR1 SEHNR and CDR2 FQNEAQ (reference sequence). Trimming shortened V by 5 bases and J by 4 bases, and 12 bases separated the two germline ends. The CDR3 sequence: CASSPRPGYNEQFF. Here the CDR3 DNA reads TGTGCCAGCAGCCCACGTCCAGGGTACAATGAGCAGTTCTTC.

V is TRBV7-3 and J is TRBJ2-1, with 11 positions matching TRBD2. The CDR3 covers 18 residues. Germline CDR1 and CDR2: SGHTA and FQGTGA. V trimming: 4 bases; J trimming: 4 bases; junction bases outside the gene matches: 12. The CDR3 is CASSSQPTGTSGYNEQFF. The DNA for the CDR3 is TGTGCCAGCAGCTCCCAACCCACCGGGACTAGCGGTTACAATGAGCAGTTCTTC.

This sequence joins TRBV12-3 or TRBV12-4 and TRBJ1-2; D is uncertain. The CDR3 covers 10 residues. The ends were cut back, 6 bases at V and 5 bases at J, with 4 bases in the middle. CDR3 DNA sequence: TGTGCCAGCAGCCAATATGGCTACACCTTC. As protein: CASSQYGYTF.

The rearrangement links TRBV19 to TRBJ2-2; a weak D match, TRBD1 (6 bases). Germline values: CDR1 LNHDA, CDR2 SQIVND (reference sequence). Trimming left V 6 bases short and J 5 bases short, with 16 bases between. CDR3 size: 15 residues. The CDR3 nucleotides are TGTGCCAGTAGGCTCAGGGGTGATTGGACCGGGGAGCTGTTTTTT. This translates into CASRLRGDWTGELFF.

The rearrangement joins TRBV28 to TRBJ2-5, with D hard to call. This CDR3 contains 14 residues. V lost 5 bases and J lost 4, with 14 bases in between. Germline V gene sequence: CDR1 MDHEN, CDR2 SYDVKM. The DNA for the CDR3 is TGTGCCAGCAGTCCCCTCCAGAGGATAGAGACCCAGTACTTC. It is translated as CASSPLQRIETQYF.

This clone was seen more than once but under ten times. This chain connects TRBV3-1 (or the pseudogene TRBV3-2) to TRBJ1-2; 8 bases fit TRBD1. The ends lost 6 bases at V and 5 bases at J; junction bases unmatched: 8. This CDR3 contains 14 residues. CDR1 LGHDT and CDR2 YNNKEL come from the germline V gene (reference sequence). CDR3 loop: CASRLGQGYYGYTF. The CDR3 coding sequence is TGTGCCAGCAGACTAGGACAGGGATATTATGGCTACACCTTC.

The rearrangement links TRBV11-3 to TRBJ2-1; 10 bases agree with TRBD2. The CDR3 totals 13 residues. Germline CDR1 is SGHNT and CDR2 is YENEEA. V shed 5 bases and J 8 bases; nucleotides not matched to a gene: 3. The CDR3, as DNA: TGTGCCAGCAGCACTAGCGGGAACGATGAGCAGTTCTTC. Protein product: CASSTSGNDEQFF.

This rearrangement joins TRBV28 to TRBJ2-2, with D uncertain. V shed 2 bases and J shed 7 bases, with 5 bases lying between them. CDR1 MDHEN and CDR2 SYDVKM come from the germline V gene. The CDR3 covers 12 residues. CDR3 in amino acids: CASSLIVGELFF. The CDR3 DNA is TGTGCCAGCAGTTTAATAGTCGGGGAGCTGTTTTTT. Full variable domain (missing parts from reference TRBV28 and TRBJ2-2): DVKVTQSSRYLVKRTGEKVFLECVQDMDHENMFWYRQDPGLGLRLIYFSYDVKMKEKGDIPEGYSVSREKKERFSLILESASTNQTSMYLCASSLIVGELFFGEGSRLTVL.

The rearrangement joins TRBV27 to TRBJ2-1; 8 bases agree with TRBD2. This CDR3 comprises 17 residues. V was clipped by 5 bases and J by 6 bases; unmatched bases: 15. In germline, CDR1 is MNHEY, CDR2 SMNVEV (reference sequence). The CDR3 DNA follows: TGTGCCAGCAGTCAAAAGGGGTGGACCGCGGGAGGCAATGAGCAGTTCTTC. Translating it yields CASSQKGWTAGGNEQFF.

The chain carries TRBV5-1 and TRBJ1-4, with 7 bases that match TRBD1. This CDR3 is built from 15 residues. Germline-derived CDR1 and CDR2 are SGHRS and YFSETQ. Trimming removed 2 bases from V and 5 bases from J; junction bases left unmatched: 6. CDR3 sequence reads: CASSLTGATNEKLFF. The DNA of the CDR3 is TGCGCCAGCAGCTTAACAGGGGCTACCAATGAAAAACTGTTTTTT.

The rearrangement uses TRBV10-3 and TRBJ2-5; 7 bases align to TRBD1. The germline gives CDR1 ENHRY, CDR2 SYGVKD. The V segment lost 3 bases and the J segment 3 bases; nucleotides outside the gene matches: 4. The CDR3 runs to 14 residues. The CDR3 DNA follows: TGTGCCATCAGTGACCGTACAGGGGAAGAGACCCAGTACTTC. Translation: CAISDRTGEETQYF.

CDR3 nucleotide sequence: TGTGCCAGTAGTCCGGGGGGCTTGTTAGCCAAAAACATTCAGTACTTC. It specifies CASSPGGLLAKNIQYF. V usage is TRBV19 and J usage is TRBJ2-4; TRBD2 is a possible D gene (7 bases). This CDR3 contains 16 residues. Germline-derived CDR1 and CDR2 are LNHDA and SQIVND (reference sequence). V lost 5 bases and J 0 bases, leaving 14 bases between the germline ends.

This chain links TRBV7-2 with TRBJ1-5; D is undetermined. The CDR3 runs to 16 residues. Germline CDR1 SGHTA, CDR2 FQGNSA. V lost 1 base and J 3 bases, leaving 13 bases between the germline ends. The CDR3 loop is CASSLVTAEPNQPQHF. The CDR3 DNA reads as TGTGCCAGCAGCTTAGTCACAGCCGAACCCAATCAGCCCCAGCATTTT.

The rearrangement uses TRBV20-1 and TRBJ2-7; a possible D gene is TRBD1 (5 bases). Germline CDR1 is DFQATT and CDR2 is SNEGSKA (reference sequence). There are 11 residues in the CDR3. Trimming took off 5 bases at V and 6 bases at J, with 11 bases between the two ends. CDR3 in DNA: TGCAGTGCTTCCGACAGTTCCGAGCAGTACTTC. This codes for CSASDSSEQYF.

J is TRBJ2-3 and V is TRBV6-4; 9 nucleotides match TRBD1. CDR1 is MRHNA, CDR2 SNTAGT, per germline. This CDR3 comprises 15 residues. V gave up 3 bases and J gave up 1 base; unmatched junction bases: 2. The CDR3 bases are TGTGCCAGCAGTGAGGGACAGGGAGGCACAGATACGCAGTATTTT. It yields the protein CASSEGQGGTDTQYF.

The chain employs TRBV27 and TRBJ1-3, with D possibly being TRBD1 (6 bases). Trimming left V 5 bases short and J 8 bases short, with 16 bases between. This CDR3 spans 14 amino acids. CDR1 MNHEY and CDR2 SMNVEV come from the germline V gene (reference sequence). This chain's CDR3 is CASSVRHPGDTIYF. In nucleotides, the CDR3 is TGTGCCAGCAGTGTTCGGCACCCAGGGGACACCATATATTTT.

This chain connects TRBV30 to TRBJ2-3, with TRBD2 identical over 9 bases. CDR1 and CDR2 (germline): GTSNPN, SVGIG (reference sequence). V lost 4 bases, J lost 6 bases, and 2 bases stayed unmatched. This CDR3 is built from 12 residues. The CDR3: CAWTSGEDTQYF. The DNA of the CDR3 is TGTGCCTGGACTAGCGGGGAGGATACGCAGTATTTT. The whole variable domain, filled in from reference TRBV30 and TRBJ2-3, reads SQTIHQWPATLVQPVGSPLSLECTVEGTSNPNLYWYRQAAGRGLQLLFYSVGIGQISSEVPQNLSASRPQDRQFILSSKKLLLSDSGFYLCAWTSGEDTQYFGPGTRLTVL.

V gene TRBV9 combines with J gene TRBJ2-2, with D possibly being TRBD2 (7 bases). CDR1 is SGDLS, CDR2 YYNGEE, per germline. The CDR3 sequence is 17 residues long. Between the trimmed V and J ends, which lost 1 base and 4 bases, there was a span of 17 bases. CDR3 amino acids: CASSVWGGAEGTGELFF. The DNA for the CDR3 is TGTGCCAGCAGCGTATGGGGGGGCGCAGAGGGCACCGGGGAGCTGTTTTTT.

This clone was found a few times. The rearrangement uses TRBV7-9 and TRBJ1-5; D may be TRBD1 (6 bases). From germline, CDR1 is SEHNR and CDR2 FQNEAQ (reference sequence). V was shortened by 5 bases and J by 6 bases, with 14 bases between the two germline ends. The CDR3 sequence is 14 residues long. The chain's CDR3 is CASSLQGSVQPQHF. CDR3 in DNA: TGTGCCAGCAGCCTACAGGGTTCGGTTCAGCCCCAGCATTTT.

This clone was picked up one time. This chain joins TRBV29-1 and TRBJ1-1; D not certain. Germline CDR1 and CDR2: SQVTM and ANQGSEA. This CDR3 spans 13 amino acids. V was pared by 4 bases and J by 1 base, with 10 bases between. In nucleotides, the CDR3 is TGCAGCGTTGTTTCGGGTCAGAACACTGAAGCTTTCTTT. Translating gives CSVVSGQNTEAFF.

The gene calls are TRBV5-8 and TRBJ1-5; 8 bases match TRBD1. The CDR3 has 16 amino acids. Germline loops: CDR1 SGHTS, CDR2 YDEGEE. The V and J ends lost 4 bases and 4 bases, in that order; junction bases with no gene match: 10. CDR3 sequence reads: CASSATGTGQNQPQHF. Written as DNA, the CDR3 is TGTGCCAGCAGCGCCACCGGGACAGGTCAGAATCAGCCCCAGCATTTT.

The chain has TRBV30 and TRBJ1-2, with D unclear. The CDR3 covers 12 residues. Germline assignment: CDR1 GTSNPN and CDR2 SVGIG (reference sequence). V dropped 4 bases and J dropped 4 bases, with 10 bases sitting between them. The CDR3 spells CAWKISSYGYTF. CDR3 sequence (DNA): TGTGCCTGGAAAATTTCATCCTATGGCTACACCTTC.

This rearrangement joins TRBV15 to TRBJ1-2, with a weak D call TRBD1 (5 bases). This CDR3 has 14 residues. From germline, CDR1 is LNHNV and CDR2 YYDKDF (reference sequence). V lost 1 base and J 8 bases, leaving 14 bases between the germline ends. The CDR3 coding sequence is TGTGCCACCAGCAGAGTTCAGGGATCGGTCGGCTACACCTTC. This encodes CATSRVQGSVGYTF.

V and J are TRBV11-3 and TRBJ2-2; a possible D gene is TRBD2 (6 bases). The germline V and J ends were trimmed by 6 bases and 4 bases, with 15 bases remaining between them. The CDR3 spans 15 residues. Germline V lookup: CDR1 SGHNT, CDR2 YENEEA. The CDR3 sequence: CASSPWRGSTGELFF. CDR3 DNA: TGTGCCAGCAGTCCGTGGAGGGGTAGCACCGGGGAGCTGTTTTTT.

The V gene is TRBV11-3, the J gene TRBJ2-1; D is ambiguous. This CDR3 region has 15 residues. Trimming took off 5 bases at V and 6 bases at J, with 17 bases between the two ends. Germline V gene data show CDR1 as SGHNT and CDR2 as YENEEA. CDR3 region: CASSPTPHSLNEQFF. The CDR3, as DNA: TGTGCCAGCAGCCCGACACCACACTCACTCAATGAGCAGTTCTTC.

The rearrangement joins TRBV28 to TRBJ2-5; D may be TRBD2 (6 bases). This CDR3 spans 20 amino acids. Trimming stripped 5 bases from V and 0 bases from J, with 28 bases between. Germline CDR1 MDHEN, CDR2 SYDVKM. The CDR3 reads CASSPHRRPCGKEYQETQYF. CDR3 bases: TGTGCCAGCAGTCCCCACAGGCGCCCTTGCGGGAAGGAGTACCAAGAGACCCAGTACTTC.

This chain joins TRBV18 and TRBJ2-1, with 7 bases lining up with TRBD2. The CDR3 contains 15 residues. CDR1 is KGHSH and CDR2 is LQKENI in the germline V gene. Unmatched junction bases numbered 9, after V lost 3 bases and J lost 7 bases. CDR3 amino acids: CASSPSGLGLNEQFF. The CDR3 DNA follows: TGTGCCAGCTCACCTTCCGGACTAGGTTTGAATGAGCAGTTCTTC.

The chain uses TRBV27 and TRBJ2-2; D call uncertain. V lost 2 bases and J 7 bases, leaving 11 bases between the germline ends. Germline V gene sequence: CDR1 MNHEY, CDR2 SMNVEV (reference sequence). The CDR3 is 14 residues long. In DNA form, the CDR3 reads TGTGCCAGCAGTTTACTTTCCGGTGGCGGGGAGCTGTTTTTT. It translates to CASSLLSGGGELFF.

This chain uses TRBV19 with TRBJ2-7; unclear D gene. Germline CDR1 LNHDA, CDR2 SQIVND (reference sequence). This CDR3 is built from 14 residues. The V and J ends lost 1 base and 2 bases respectively, with 9 bases between them. The CDR3 DNA follows: TGTGCCAGTAGTATAGGAGGTTTGCCCTACGAGCAGTACTTC. This sequence encodes CASSIGGLPYEQYF.